This T cell receptor (beta chain) emerged from a study of T cells in Graves' hyperthyroidism and ophthalmopathy. Using RNA transcripts as the source, TCR beta CDR3 regions were amplified. HTBI primers were the set used in a first-round RT-PCR of the TCR CDR3. MiXCR, applied by TCRdb to the multiplex PCR reads, yields one record per CDR3 protein. The sample shows 350,000 to 400,000 distinct CDR3 sequences, about 15% of them seen only once. There are 14 residues in the CDR3. Germline CDR1 and CDR2: DFQATT and SNEGSKA (reference sequence). V was trimmed by 0 bases and J by 7 bases, leaving 10 bases between them. On this clonotype: Its antigen is not known.

Study-wide results and limits: Blood also contained most expanded thyroid clonotypes above 0.001.

The specimen sequenced was blood. This sequence was found in a woman aged 55 to 70 with Graves' hyperthyroidism. The chain recombines TRBV20-1 with TRBJ1-6, with D perhaps matching TRBD1 (5 bases). As DNA, the CDR3 is TGCAGTGCTAGAGATGGGGCAAACAATTCACCCCTCCACTTT. It translates to CSARDGANNSPLHF.